The clone carrying this TCR beta chain was picked up a small number of times. All enrollees were roughly 18 to 100 years old and from roughly 26 US areas. The study counted Cohort 3 donors as recovered given two negative PCRs, clearance, or symptom resolution. CDR3 length: 14 residues. CDR1 is GTSNPN, CDR2 SVGIG, per germline (reference sequence). The V end lost 4 bases, the J end lost 0 bases, and 9 bases lay between the germline ends. The sample comes from a study of blood T cell repertoires in COVID-19. Overall study: T cells, B-cell-depleted T cells, or PBMCs provided the cDNA or gDNA that served as material.

Per the original methods: It was from reference gene primer amplification that nucleated cell counts were estimated. Sequencing was performed with immunoSEQ multiplex PCR; in TCRdb, only in-frame clones are kept and a portion is missing. The V and J calls and clone size were taken over from that table, and D and trimming were inferred from the DNA. The top ten hold less than 4.5% of the sample, which has 110,000 to 150,000 clones, 86% seen once. V is TRBV30 and J is TRBJ2-2; D is undetermined. The sample consisted of PBMCs or T cells enriched from blood (not recorded which). The receptor was isolated from a man aged 45-65 years who had recovered from COVID-19. CDR3 bases: TGTGCCTGGAAAGGAGCTTCGAACACCGGGGAGCTGTTTTTT. Encoded protein: CAWKGASNTGELFF.